This T cell receptor beta chain was observed in a study of blood T cells in healthy people across ages. Study-wide results and limits: Shifts in expanded clonotypes may have been confounded by donor CMV status, which was unknown.

As for this clonotype: The antigen remains undetermined.

Next came a second PCR, run for 7 to 11 cycles, which used a sample-barcoded 5' primer along with a J-beta primer mix. TCRdb used MiXCR to reprocess the 5' RACE reads, holding one entry per CDR3 protein. The table lists 1.5 million to 2 million distinct CDR3 sequences, about 49% of them singletons. Trimming took 1 base from V and 4 from J; bases not matched to a gene: 9. The CDR3 has 16 amino acids. The V call is TRBV12-3 or TRBV12-4, the J call TRBJ1-2, with TRBD1 matching 7 bases. Material for sequencing was blood. This TCR was recovered from a middle-aged woman in good health. The CDR3 coding sequence is TGTGCCAGCAGTTTAGGAGGGTCAGGGGGTTCCTATGGCTACACCTTC. Residues: CASSLGGSGGSYGYTF.